This paragraph covers one T cell receptor beta chain sequence. This clonotype was observed a few times. Its antigen is currently not known. One end of the junction fails to match germline, which may point to a read error. The time point label corresponds to: newly diagnosed GD, antithyroid drugs for less than 3 months. For both TCR sequencing and RNA sequencing, RNA was extracted from PBMCs using TRIzol. Graves' disease was diagnosed according to American Thyroid Association guidelines. Patients for the study were recruited at an endocrinology department in Xi'an, China. Each patient gave about 8.1 milliliters of peripheral blood, collected in an EDTA anticoagulant tube. Ficoll Paque Plus density gradient separation was used to isolate PBMCs, and no further T cell sorting was performed. An Agilent 2100 Bioanalyzer and agarose gel were used to assess RNA quality, and a NanoDrop 2000 was used to measure RNA concentration.

This entry comes from a study of regulatory T cells in long-lasting Graves disease (dated by TCRdb to the early 2020s). Turning to the overall study: Newly diagnosed Graves' disease patients had taken antithyroid drugs for less than 3 months. Peripheral blood TCR sequencing and RNA sequencing compared persistent Graves' disease patients with newly diagnosed Graves' disease patients. The study was registered as a clinical trial and conducted in China. A total of around 35 samples were covered by TCR sequencing, comprising some 13 persistent and around 20 newly diagnosed Graves' disease patients. Results the study describes overall, beyond this receptor: Sequencing and analysis were restricted to the TCR beta chain. Patients with persistent disease shared more public clonotypes (fewer than 3,000) than newly diagnosed patients did (about 1,000). Peripheral blood alone was examined, since thyroid tissue, which constituted the primary lesion, could not be accessed. Persistent disease showed preferential use of TRBV28, TRBJ1-2 and TRBJ2-5, whereas newly diagnosed disease favored TRBV20-1 and TRBJ2-1. As a limitation, the authors acknowledged that the small sample size may reduce accuracy. Compared with newly diagnosed patients, persistent Graves' disease patients had lower TCR Shannon entropy and fewer highly expanded clones, which suggests clonal expansion.

The CDR3 starts with the cysteine, ends with the phenylalanine, and has 14 residues. Only the CDR3 DNA stays, 42 bases, in frame from base 1. CDR1 and CDR2 (ENHRY, SYGVKD) derive from the germline V gene. Receptor libraries were prepared by multiplex PCR. Reads for this sample came from an Illumina HiSeq 4000. TCR beta libraries were built with iRepertoire HTBI primers and Arm-PCR amplification of CDR3 regions. Before sequencing, the PCR products underwent gel purification. In the source study's methods: Across samples, roughly 60 TRBV and over 11 TRBJ segments were identified and used for gene usage analysis of CDR3 amino acid clonotypes. COPE and FqMerger were used to merge the filtered high-quality paired reads into contigs. Contigs were aligned with BLAST to IMGT TRBV, TRBD and TRBJ reference genes, and CDR3 was defined per IMGT. Highly expanded clones were defined as clonotypes with a frequency above 0.1%. Shannon entropy served as the measure of repertoire diversity, while the Gini coefficient captured V-J evenness. Public clonotypes were defined as clonotypes shared by more than one individual. TCRdb reprocessing: public reads trimmed at Q25 with fastp, clones called with MiXCR, in-frame beta chains kept. Duplicate CDR3 protein sequences are folded into a single record with the most common DNA and genes. These V and J calls are TCRdb output, not the study's own analysis. Here the sample has 550,000 to 650,000 distinct CDR3 sequences; about 15% occur a single time. In total, the top ten clones hold 12% of the sample.

The data were also submitted as part of a second study, on T cells in Graves' hyperthyroidism and ophthalmopathy. Per that second paper: Graves' hyperthyroidism was defined as stable when no progression to ophthalmopathy occurred over 18 months of follow-up. Hyperthyroidism patients were newly diagnosed, with disease duration under 2 months, and aged 18 to 65 years. Exclusion was applied to patients with uncontrolled infections, other autoimmune diseases, pregnancy or lactation. Diagnoses relied on clinical symptoms, serum thyroxine and TRAb, thyroid ultrasound and orbital computed tomography. The TCR CDR3 was subjected to a first round of RT-PCR using the HTBI primer set and the Qiagen OneStep RT-PCR kit. Blood samples also contained most of the expanded thyroid clonotypes (frequency above 0.001), which suggests that blood repertoires may reflect thyroid immune responses. Ophthalmopathy was separated from stable hyperthyroidism by a 13 V-J signature model, with 85% to 90% sensitivity and approximately 84% specificity obtained in cross-validation and 80%/75% obtained in testing. In validation, the model predicted progression to ophthalmopathy a median of about 6.8 months before onset, with roughly 68% sensitivity and about 75% specificity. To identify TCR V-J signatures that set the groups apart, the researchers used a discovery cohort of about a hundred patients, made up of 40 to 45 with Graves' ophthalmopathy and some 58 with stable Graves' hyperthyroidism. Prospective prediction of ophthalmopathy was tested in an independent validation cohort of fewer than 20 hyperthyroidism patients and approximately 17 patients who later progressed to ophthalmopathy. The 75 to 100 discovery patients were divided at random into training and test sets in a 7:3 ratio. The study also compared thyroid tissue and blood T-cell repertoires from about 6 Graves' hyperthyroidism patients. Once sampling was done, hyperthyroidism patients were given methimazole at a starting dose of 30 mg daily, whereas ophthalmopathy patients were given high-dose intravenous methylprednisolone. Libraries were constructed in a second round of multiplex PCR, after which size selection and purification were performed. Sequencing of the libraries was done on an Illumina HiSeq2000 using paired-end 100 bp reads. SOAPnuke was used to process the raw data, throwing out any read that contained adapters or uncalled bases, had a mean Phred below 15, or lacked an exact constant-primer or identifier match. COPE v1.2.5 was used to merge high-quality paired reads, and clonotypes were defined as unique nucleotide sequences. MiTCR v1.1 was used to align the clonotypes against IMGT TRBV, TRBD and TRBJ reference segments. The analysis included only V-J combinations with a frequency above 0.0001, which together covered 99% to 99.2% of the repertoires. A TCS score was defined as the ratio of F50 (clonal expansion) to E x V (chaos), with BLOSUM62-based TCRdist applied between CDR3 peptides within each V-J. Welch's t-statistics and random forest reduced roughly 500 V-J features to 10 to 15, which were used in a naive Bayes classifier (R e1071). Sample size was not statistically predetermined, and blinding of investigators to group allocation was not performed. According to the paper, TCR Vbeta CDR3 sequencing was carried out on about 140 peripheral blood samples, which came from approximately 41 ophthalmopathy, around 75 hyperthyroidism and some 17 progressor patients.

This chain is built from TRBV10-3 and TRBJ2-7, with 9 middle bases fitting TRBD2. The receptor was derived from a man younger than 35 with Graves disease. Donor details come from another sample of the same person, matched by shared clones. The sequences come from peripheral blood mononuclear cells (PBMCs), collected at new diagnosis, from a patient treated with antithyroid drugs. For the CDR3, the sequence is CAISESSGRFRQDF. The nucleotide sequence is given as TGTGCCATCAGTGAGTCCAGCGGGAGGTTCCGACAGGACTTC.